This T cell receptor (beta chain) was obtained from a study of blood T cell repertoires in COVID-19. Study details: Samples taken during acute and convalescent COVID-19 were collected in the United States, Italy and Spain. Nucleic acid was either cDNA or gDNA, and it came from T cells, B-cell-depleted T cells, or PBMCs.

The ends lost 6 bases at V and 4 bases at J; junction bases unmatched: 7. In germline, CDR1 is SNHLY, CDR2 FYNNEI. The CDR3 loop spans 14 amino acids. Per the authors' pipeline: Reference gene primer amplification yielded estimated nucleated cell counts. Produced via immunoSEQ multiplex PCR; TCRdb's table is partial and in-frame only. The D gene and trimming were derived from the DNA, and the V and J assignments and clone size from that table. The sample records 200,000 to 300,000 clones, 70% to 85% being singletons. The rearrangement joins TRBV2 to TRBJ1-1; TRBD1 agrees at 8 bases. The receptor was isolated from a woman of 80 years or more with acute or convalescent COVID-19. The sequenced material came from peripheral blood. CDR3 coding DNA: TGTGCCAGCAGCGCGGGACAGGCGGTCACTGAAGCTTTCTTT. Protein product: CASSAGQAVTEAFF.